This TCR beta chain was retrieved from a study of blood T cell repertoires in COVID-19. Background on the study: The analysed material was cDNA or gDNA that came from T cells, B-cell-depleted T cells, or PBMCs.

Per the original methods: Researchers report that nucleated cell counts were estimated from reference gene primer amplification. Using immunoSEQ multiplex PCR, the repertoire was profiled, and TCRdb retains in-frame clones only, with some absent. From that table come the V and J calls and clone size; the DNA was used to work out D and trimming. The sample has about 260,000 clones, about 90% seen once; the top ten hold less than 1.6%. This clone was seen a single time. This sequence originates from a woman in her 40s who had recovered from COVID-19. The sample consisted of peripheral blood.

In DNA, the CDR3 is TGTGCCAGCAGCGACAACAGGGGTTCAGGCACCGGGGAGCTGTTTTTT. This sequence encodes CASSDNRGSGTGELFF. The chain uses TRBV3-1 (or the pseudogene TRBV3-2) and TRBJ2-2; 7 bases line up with TRBD1. This CDR3 comprises 16 residues. The V gene end was trimmed by 5 bases and the J gene end by 4 bases; junction bases not matched to a gene: 10. Germline-derived CDR1 and CDR2 are LGHDT and YNNKEL (reference sequence).